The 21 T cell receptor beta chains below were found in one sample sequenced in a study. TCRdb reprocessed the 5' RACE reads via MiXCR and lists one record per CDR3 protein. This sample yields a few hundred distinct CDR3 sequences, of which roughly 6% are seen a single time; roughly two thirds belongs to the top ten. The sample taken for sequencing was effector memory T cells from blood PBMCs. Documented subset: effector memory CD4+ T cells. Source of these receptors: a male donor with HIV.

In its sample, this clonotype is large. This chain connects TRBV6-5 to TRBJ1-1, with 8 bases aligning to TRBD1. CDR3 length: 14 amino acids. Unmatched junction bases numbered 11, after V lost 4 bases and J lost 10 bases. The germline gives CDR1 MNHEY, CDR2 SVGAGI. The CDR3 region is CASSSRGQGRVAFF. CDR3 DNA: TGTGCCAGCAGTTCCCGAGGACAGGGAAGAGTAGCTTTCTTT.

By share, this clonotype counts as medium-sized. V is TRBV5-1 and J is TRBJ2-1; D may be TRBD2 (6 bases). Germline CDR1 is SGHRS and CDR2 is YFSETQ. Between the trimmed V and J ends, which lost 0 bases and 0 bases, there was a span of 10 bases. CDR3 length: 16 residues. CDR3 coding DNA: TGCGCCAGCAGCTTGGAGGTCGGGAGCTCCTACAATGAGCAGTTCTTC. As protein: CASSLEVGSSYNEQFF.

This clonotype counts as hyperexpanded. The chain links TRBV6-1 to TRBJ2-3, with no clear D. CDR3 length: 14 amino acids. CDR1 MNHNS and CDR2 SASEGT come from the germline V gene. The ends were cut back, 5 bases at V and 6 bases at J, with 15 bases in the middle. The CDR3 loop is CASSLGMGGDTQYF. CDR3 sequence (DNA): TGTGCCAGCAGTTTAGGGATGGGCGGTGATACGCAGTATTTT.

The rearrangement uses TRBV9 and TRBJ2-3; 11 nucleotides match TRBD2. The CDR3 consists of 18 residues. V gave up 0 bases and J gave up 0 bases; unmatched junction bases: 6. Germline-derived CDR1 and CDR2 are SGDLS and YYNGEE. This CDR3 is CASSVVPSGGQSTDTQYF. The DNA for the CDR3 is TGTGCCAGCAGCGTAGTGCCTAGCGGGGGGCAAAGCACAGATACGCAGTATTTT.

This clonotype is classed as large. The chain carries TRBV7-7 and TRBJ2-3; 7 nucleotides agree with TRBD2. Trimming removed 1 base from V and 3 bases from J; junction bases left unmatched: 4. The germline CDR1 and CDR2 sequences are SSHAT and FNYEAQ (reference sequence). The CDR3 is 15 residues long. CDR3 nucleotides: TGTGCCAGCAGCTTAGATGGGACTACGACAGATACGCAGTATTTT. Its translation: CASSLDGTTTDTQYF.

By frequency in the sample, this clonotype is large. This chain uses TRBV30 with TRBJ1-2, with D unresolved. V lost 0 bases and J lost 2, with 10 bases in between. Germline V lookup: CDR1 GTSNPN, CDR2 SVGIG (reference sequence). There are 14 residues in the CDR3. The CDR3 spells CAWSVQRANYGYTF. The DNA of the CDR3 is TGTGCCTGGAGTGTACAAAGGGCGAACTATGGCTACACCTTC.

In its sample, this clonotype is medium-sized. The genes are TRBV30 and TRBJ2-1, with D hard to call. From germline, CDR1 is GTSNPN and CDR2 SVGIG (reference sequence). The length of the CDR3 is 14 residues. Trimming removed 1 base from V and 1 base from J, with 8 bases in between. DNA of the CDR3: TGTGCCTGGAGTGCTCACGCATCCTACAATGAGCAGTTCTTC. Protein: CAWSAHASYNEQFF.

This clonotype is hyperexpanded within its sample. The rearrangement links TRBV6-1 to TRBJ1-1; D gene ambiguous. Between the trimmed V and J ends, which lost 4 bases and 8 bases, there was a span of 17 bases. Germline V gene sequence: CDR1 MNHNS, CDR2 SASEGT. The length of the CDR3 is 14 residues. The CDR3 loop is CASSGAADLGEAFF. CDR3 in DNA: TGTGCCAGCAGTGGGGCTGCGGATCTCGGCGAAGCTTTCTTT.

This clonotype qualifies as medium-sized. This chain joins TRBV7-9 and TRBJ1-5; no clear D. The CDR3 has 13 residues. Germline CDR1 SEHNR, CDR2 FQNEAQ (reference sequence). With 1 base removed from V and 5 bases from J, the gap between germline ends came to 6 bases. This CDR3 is CASSLVSDQPQHF. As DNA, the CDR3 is TGTGCCAGCAGCTTAGTTTCCGATCAGCCCCAGCATTTT.

CDR3 region: CASSLDRASTDTQYF. CDR3 nucleotides: TGCGCCAGCAGCTTGGATCGCGCCAGCACAGATACGCAGTATTTT. The V gene is TRBV5-1, the J gene TRBJ2-3; no clear D. The germline V gene encodes CDR1 SGHRS and CDR2 YFSETQ. V lost 0 bases, J lost 0 bases, and 8 bases lay in between. The CDR3 is 15 amino acids.

The CDR3 DNA reads TGTGCCAGCAGCCAATTAGTTGGGCGGGGGAACACCGGGGAGCTGTTTTTT. Protein product: CASSQLVGRGNTGELFF. The chain employs TRBV14 and TRBJ2-2, with a tentative D call TRBD2 (6 bases). Trimming took 2 bases from V and 1 from J, leaving 14 bases between them. Germline lookup yields CDR1 SGHDN and CDR2 FVKESK. This CDR3 has 17 amino acids.

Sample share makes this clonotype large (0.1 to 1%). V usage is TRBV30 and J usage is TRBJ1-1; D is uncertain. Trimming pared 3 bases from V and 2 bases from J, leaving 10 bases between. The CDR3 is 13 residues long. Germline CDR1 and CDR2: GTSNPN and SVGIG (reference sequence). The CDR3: CAWSTGYNTEAFF. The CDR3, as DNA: TGTGCCTGGAGCACTGGTTATAACACTGAAGCTTTCTTT.

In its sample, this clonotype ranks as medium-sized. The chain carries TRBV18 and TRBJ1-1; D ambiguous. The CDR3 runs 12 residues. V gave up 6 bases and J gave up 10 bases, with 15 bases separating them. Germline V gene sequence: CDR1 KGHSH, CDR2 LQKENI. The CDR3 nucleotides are TGTGCCAGCTCTCAGGATCCCGGGCGAGCTTTCTTT. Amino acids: CASSQDPGRAFF.

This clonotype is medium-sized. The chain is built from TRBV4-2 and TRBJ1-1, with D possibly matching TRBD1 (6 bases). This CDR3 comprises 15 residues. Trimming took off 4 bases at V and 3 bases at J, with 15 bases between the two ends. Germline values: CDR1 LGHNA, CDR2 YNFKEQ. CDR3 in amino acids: CASSRGGAMDTEAFF. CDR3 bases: TGTGCCAGCAGCCGAGGGGGGGCCATGGACACTGAAGCTTTCTTT.

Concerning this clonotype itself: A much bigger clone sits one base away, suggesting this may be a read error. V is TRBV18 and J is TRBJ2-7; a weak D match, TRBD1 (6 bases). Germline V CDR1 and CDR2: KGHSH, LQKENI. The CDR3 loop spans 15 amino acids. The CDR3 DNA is TGTACCAGCTCACCAGTAGACAGGCGAAATTACGAGCAGTACTTC. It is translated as CTSSPVDRRNYEQYF.

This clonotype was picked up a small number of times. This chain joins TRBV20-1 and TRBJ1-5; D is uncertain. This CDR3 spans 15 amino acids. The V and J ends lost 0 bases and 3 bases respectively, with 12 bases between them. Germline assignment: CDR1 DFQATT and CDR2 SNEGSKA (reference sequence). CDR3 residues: CSARDRRWVNQPQHF. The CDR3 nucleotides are TGCAGTGCTAGAGATCGACGGTGGGTCAATCAGCCCCAGCATTTT.

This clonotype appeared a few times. CDR3 region: CSAGRDRALNTEAFF. CDR3 bases: TGCAGTGCTGGAAGGGACAGGGCCCTTAACACTGAAGCTTTCTTT. The chain is built from TRBV20-1 and TRBJ1-1, with 9 nucleotides matching TRBD1. There are 15 residues in the CDR3. The ends lost 5 bases at V and 2 bases at J; junction bases unmatched: 9. Per germline, CDR1 DFQATT and CDR2 SNEGSKA (reference sequence).

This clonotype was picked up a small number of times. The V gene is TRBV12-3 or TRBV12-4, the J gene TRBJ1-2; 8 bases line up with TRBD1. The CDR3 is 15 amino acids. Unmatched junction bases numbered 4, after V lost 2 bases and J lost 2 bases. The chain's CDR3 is CASSLNRGANYGYTF. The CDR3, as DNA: TGTGCCAGCAGTTTAAACAGGGGGGCCAACTATGGCTACACCTTC.

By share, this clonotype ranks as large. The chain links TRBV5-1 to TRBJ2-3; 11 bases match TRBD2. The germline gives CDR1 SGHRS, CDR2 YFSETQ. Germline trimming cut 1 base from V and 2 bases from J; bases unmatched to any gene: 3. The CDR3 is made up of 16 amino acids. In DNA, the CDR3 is TGCGCCAGCAGCTTGTCTAGCGGGGGGAACACAGATACGCAGTATTTT. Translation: CASSLSSGGNTDTQYF.

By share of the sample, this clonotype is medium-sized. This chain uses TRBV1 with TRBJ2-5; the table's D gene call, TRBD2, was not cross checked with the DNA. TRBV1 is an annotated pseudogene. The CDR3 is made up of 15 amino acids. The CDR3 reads CTSRLMTSGEETQYF. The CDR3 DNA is TGCACCAGCAGACTTATGACTAGCGGGGAAGAGACCCAGTACTTC.

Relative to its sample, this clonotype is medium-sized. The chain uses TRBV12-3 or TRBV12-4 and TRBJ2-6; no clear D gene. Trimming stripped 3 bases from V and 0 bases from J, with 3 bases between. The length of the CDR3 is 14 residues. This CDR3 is CASSFSSGANVLTF. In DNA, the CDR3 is TGTGCCAGCAGTTTCAGCTCTGGGGCCAACGTCCTGACTTTC.